The 17 T cell receptor beta chains presented below share a single source sample, sequenced in a study of blood T cell repertoires in COVID-19 (dated by TCRdb to about 2020). Preparation of the library involved the immunoSEQ multiplex PCR assay. TCRdb obtained this table from immuneACCESS and retained in-frame rearrangements with V and J assigned. These tables miss some clones; where compared with another copy, unresolved V genes account for less than half of the shortfall, and the remainder is unexplained. The sample includes some 55,000 clones, with roughly four fifths observed a single time. About 2% of the sample lies in the top ten. Sequenced: peripheral blood. All receptors derive from an older woman with acute or convalescent COVID-19.

The chain couples TRBV24-1 to TRBJ1-4; possibly TRBD1 for D (6 bases). This CDR3 region has 16 residues. Germline V lookup: CDR1 KGHDR, CDR2 SFDVKD. Trimming removed 5 bases from V and 7 bases from J, with 19 bases in between. This chain's CDR3 is CATSASGGGAPEKLFF. The CDR3 DNA reads TGTGCCACCAGTGCTTCCGGCGGGGGGGCCCCTGAAAAACTGTTTTTT.

This clone has more than one count but fewer than ten. Distinct nucleotide sequences in the sample also encode this CDR3. The rearrangement links TRBV7-2 to TRBJ2-3; D gene ambiguous. This CDR3 contains 12 residues. Germline V lookup: CDR1 SGHTA, CDR2 FQGNSA. V was trimmed by 4 bases and J by 2 bases, leaving 4 bases between them. The CDR3 reads CASSSYTDTQYF. The CDR3 DNA reads TGTGCCAGCAGCTCCTACACAGATACGCAGTATTTT.

This chain connects TRBV5-1 to TRBJ2-7; D gene uncertain. Germline V gene lookup returns CDR1 SGHRS and CDR2 YFSETQ. Trimming shortened V by 0 bases and J by 3 bases, and 7 bases separated the two germline ends. The CDR3 contains 13 residues. The CDR3: CASSLDGDYEQYF. The CDR3 DNA reads TGCGCCAGCAGCTTGGACGGTGACTACGAGCAGTACTTC.

V usage is TRBV7-3 and J usage is TRBJ2-2; 7 positions match TRBD1. With V trimmed by 5 bases and J by 4 bases, 4 bases remained unmatched. The germline CDR1 and CDR2 sequences are SGHTA and FQGTGA. The CDR3 contains 14 residues. As DNA, the CDR3 is TGTGCCAGCAGCCCCGGGACAGTCACCGGGGAGCTGTTTTTT. Protein: CASSPGTVTGELFF.

This CDR3 reads CSAAEGSGANVLTF. DNA of the CDR3: TGCAGCGCCGCGGAGGGGTCTGGGGCCAACGTCCTGACTTTC. The gene calls are TRBV29-1 and TRBJ2-6, with D possibly matching TRBD2 (6 bases). This CDR3 is built from 14 residues. Per germline, CDR1 SQVTM and CDR2 ANQGSEA. With 7 bases removed from V and 1 base from J, the gap between germline ends came to 11 bases.

The chain recombines TRBV3-1 (or the pseudogene TRBV3-2) with TRBJ2-1; D remains ambiguous. Germline V gene lookup returns CDR1 LGHDT and CDR2 YNNKEL (reference sequence). V lost 1 base to trimming and J lost 5 bases, with 6 bases between them. CDR3 size: 13 residues. CDR3 in DNA: TGTGCCAGCAGCCAAGGGCGGCACAATGAGCAGTTCTTC. Encoded protein: CASSQGRHNEQFF.

V usage is TRBV5-6 and J usage is TRBJ1-4; 11 bases match TRBD1. The V and J ends lost 7 bases and 7 bases, in that order; junction bases with no gene match: 9. The CDR3 length is 15 residues. Germline lookup yields CDR1 SGHDT and CDR2 YYEEEE. CDR3 amino acids: CASYIAGTGGEKLFF. DNA for the CDR3: TGTGCCAGCTATATCGCCGGGACAGGGGGTGAAAAACTGTTTTTT. Filled out from reference TRBV5-6 and TRBJ1-4, the complete variable domain reads DAGVTQSPTHLIKTRGQQVTLRCSPKSGHDTVSWYQQALGQGPQFIFQYYEEEERQRGNFPDRFSGHQFPNYSSELNVNALLLGDSALYLCASYIAGTGGEKLFFGSGTQLSVL.

V and J are TRBV7-3 and TRBJ1-2; D remains unclear. Germline V lookup: CDR1 SGHTA, CDR2 FQGTGA. V was trimmed by 7 bases and J by 3 bases, leaving 9 bases between them. The CDR3 is 12 residues long. Here the CDR3 DNA reads TGTGCCAGCACCGCGACTGACTATGGCTACACCTTC. Protein product: CASTATDYGYTF.

This rearrangement joins TRBV29-1 to TRBJ2-3, with 8 bases matching TRBD2. From germline, CDR1 is SQVTM and CDR2 ANQGSEA. This CDR3 contains 14 residues. Trimming at V came to 6 bases and at J to 1 base, leaving 6 bases not matched to a gene. Here the CDR3 reads CSVGGGSGTDTQYF. The CDR3 nucleotides read TGCAGCGTAGGCGGGGGGTCGGGCACAGATACGCAGTATTTT.

The genes are TRBV11-1 and TRBJ1-2; 7 positions agree with TRBD1. Unmatched junction bases numbered 16, after V lost 1 base and J lost 14 bases. The CDR3 contains 15 residues. Germline-derived CDR1 and CDR2 are SGHAT and FQDESV (reference sequence). The CDR3 DNA follows: TGTGCCAGCAGCTTAGAAGGTTCCGGGACAGTGGCCTATACCTTC. Protein: CASSLEGSGTVAYTF.

The J gene is TRBJ2-4, the V gene TRBV28; 9 nucleotides match TRBD2. J lost 10 bases, V lost 6 bases, and 10 bases had no gene match. Germline-derived CDR1 and CDR2 are MDHEN and SYDVKM. The CDR3 covers 14 residues. CDR3 nucleotide sequence: TGTGCCAGCAGCCTTAGGGGCGGGGGGGCGATTCAGTACTTC. Translating gives CASSLRGGGAIQYF.

The chain combines TRBV19 with TRBJ2-2, with TRBD2 matching over 11 bases. There are 16 residues in the CDR3. The trim removed 4 bases at V and 6 bases at J, leaving 7 bases unmatched. The V gene's germline CDR1 is LNHDA and CDR2 SQIVND (reference sequence). DNA for the CDR3: TGTGCCAGTAGTAGGTCGACTAGCGGGACAGCCGGGGAGCTGTTTTTT. Amino acid sequence: CASSRSTSGTAGELFF.

This sequence joins TRBV5-4 and TRBJ2-1; a possible D gene is TRBD2 (6 bases). Trimming took 1 base from V and 8 from J, leaving 13 bases between them. CDR1 and CDR2 (germline): SGHNT, YYREEE (reference sequence). The CDR3 length is 14 residues. CDR3 loop: CASSLFGLADEQFF. The CDR3 region has the DNA TGTGCCAGCAGCTTGTTTGGTTTAGCGGATGAGCAGTTCTTC.

The chain recombines TRBV27 with TRBJ2-7, with D maybe TRBD2 (6 bases). From germline, CDR1 is MNHEY and CDR2 SMNVEV (reference sequence). The CDR3 covers 14 residues. Trimming took off 3 bases at V and 3 bases at J, with 12 bases between the two ends. DNA for the CDR3: TGTGCCAGCAGTTTCCGCGGGGTCGGCTACGAGCAGTACTTC. Amino acid sequence: CASSFRGVGYEQYF.

V and J are TRBV7-9 and TRBJ1-4, with D perhaps TRBD1 (6 bases). Germline loops: CDR1 SEHNR, CDR2 FQNEAQ (reference sequence). This CDR3 contains 14 residues. The V and J ends lost 10 bases and 7 bases respectively, with 19 bases between them. CDR3 residues: CATSTYTGSEKLFF. DNA of the CDR3: TGTGCCACCTCTACGTACACAGGGAGTGAAAAACTGTTTTTT.

The V call is TRBV10-3, the J call TRBJ1-1; D gene uncertain. CDR1 and CDR2 from the germline V gene are ENHRY and SYGVKD. This CDR3 is 13 amino acids long. With 3 bases removed from V and 1 base from J, the gap between germline ends came to 6 bases. The CDR3 DNA sequence: TGTGCCATCAGTGATTTCGGGAACACTGAAGCTTTCTTT. Translation: CAISDFGNTEAFF.

The V call is TRBV28, the J call TRBJ1-2; 9 bases match TRBD1. CDR1 is MDHEN and CDR2 is SYDVKM in the germline V gene. The CDR3 loop spans 14 amino acids. The trim removed 6 bases at V and 6 bases at J, leaving 8 bases unmatched. The CDR3 bases are TGTGCCAGCAGACCAGGGACAGGGAGCCATGGCTACACCTTC. Amino acids: CASRPGTGSHGYTF.